Following are 20 T cell receptor beta chains from one sample sequenced in a study of Ad26.COV2.S vaccination and SARS-CoV-2 variants. The treatment denotes: over 15 received Ad26.COV2.S at low or high dose, single or two shots; roughly five received placebo; per-sample allocation not given. Vaccine and placebo recipients were sampled on day 63 after the first injection. Data came from immunoSEQ multiplex PCR; TCRdb stores just in-frame clones and leaves some out. Of approximately 410,000 clones in the sample, around 93% were seen once. This sample comprised peripheral blood, obtained in a trial of Ad26.COV2.S vaccine versus placebo. The receptors come from a person between 18 and 59 years old who received the Ad26.COV2.S COVID-19 vaccine or a placebo.

This clone has a single count. V gene TRBV27 combines with J gene TRBJ1-1; no clear D. Per germline, CDR1 MNHEY and CDR2 SMNVEV (reference sequence). CDR3 length: 13 amino acids. The ends were cut back, 6 bases at V and 8 bases at J, with 16 bases in the middle. CDR3 in DNA: TGTGCCAGCAGACTTATCTCTGGGGAAGAAGCTTTCTTT. It translates to CASRLISGEEAFF.

The V and J genes are TRBV15 and TRBJ2-6; D might be TRBD2 (6 bases). V lost 0 bases and J 0 bases, leaving 18 bases between the germline ends. Germline CDR1 is LNHNV and CDR2 is YYDKDF (reference sequence). CDR3 length: 20 amino acids. CDR3 in DNA: TGTGCCACCAGCAGAGATTTACCCGGAGGGTTCCCCTCTGGGGCCAACGTCCTGACTTTC. Translation: CATSRDLPGGFPSGANVLTF.

This sequence joins TRBV5-6 and TRBJ2-7, with 9 bases identical to TRBD1. CDR3 size: 15 residues. Germline trimming cut 4 bases from V and 2 bases from J; bases unmatched to any gene: 7. Per germline, CDR1 SGHDT and CDR2 YYEEEE. The CDR3 region is CASSPGTGITYEQYF. The CDR3 nucleotides read TGTGCCAGCAGCCCGGGGACAGGGATTACCTACGAGCAGTACTTC.

The chain is built from TRBV18 and TRBJ2-1; TRBD2 matches 8 bases. In germline, CDR1 is KGHSH, CDR2 LQKENI. The trim removed 3 bases at V and 0 bases at J, leaving 13 bases unmatched. The CDR3 runs to 19 residues. This chain's CDR3 is CASSPKLRAGGFSYNEQFF. CDR3 sequence (DNA): TGTGCCAGCTCACCTAAACTACGGGCGGGGGGTTTCTCCTACAATGAGCAGTTCTTC.

CDR3 residues: CASSLNRQNTGELFF. Here the CDR3 DNA reads TGCGCCAGCAGCTTGAATCGACAGAACACCGGGGAGCTGTTTTTT. This chain uses TRBV5-1 with TRBJ2-2, with D unresolved. V shed 1 base and J shed 1 base, with 8 bases lying between them. The length of the CDR3 is 15 residues. Germline-derived CDR1 and CDR2 are SGHRS and YFSETQ. Combining the CDR3 with reference TRBV5-1 and TRBJ2-2 gives the whole variable domain KAGVTQTPRYLIKTRGQQVTLSCSPISGHRSVSWYQQTPGQGLQFLFEYFSETQRNKGNFPGRFSGRQFSNSRSEMNVSTLELGDSALYLCASSLNRQNTGELFFGEGSRLTVL.

This clone was seen once. The chain has TRBV7-8 and TRBJ2-5, with D uncertain. V lost 10 bases to trimming and J lost 5 bases, with 26 bases between them. CDR1 and CDR2 (germline): SGHVS, FQNEAQ. This CDR3 is 16 amino acids long. The CDR3 sequence: CATSKGPNYVRETQYF. CDR3 nucleotide sequence: TGTGCCACCTCGAAAGGCCCCAATTATGTAAGGGAGACCCAGTACTTC.

This chain connects TRBV7-2 to TRBJ2-1; D remains ambiguous. The CDR3 spans 16 residues. The germline V gene has CDR1 SGHTA and CDR2 FQGNSA. Between the trimmed V and J ends, which lost 4 bases and 9 bases, there was a span of 22 bases. DNA for the CDR3: TGTGCCAGCAGCTCAAACCGACGGGCGATATGGGGTGAGCAGTTCTTC. It yields the protein CASSSNRRAIWGEQFF.

The CDR3 bases are TGCGCCAGCAGCCAAGATGCCCCGGTTGGGTATGAGCAGTTCTTC. This codes for CASSQDAPVGYEQFF. This rearrangement joins TRBV4-1 to TRBJ2-1, with D hard to call. The CDR3 runs 15 residues. Trimming took off 0 bases at V and 8 bases at J, with 14 bases between the two ends. Germline CDR1 is MGHRA and CDR2 is YSYEKL.

This chain joins TRBV27 and TRBJ2-3, with TRBD2 matching over 7 bases. J was trimmed by 1 base and V by 5 bases; bases with no gene match: 6. The CDR3 has 15 residues. Germline V gene lookup returns CDR1 MNHEY and CDR2 SMNVEV (reference sequence). The DNA of the CDR3 is TGTGCCAGCAGTCCCCGACTAGCCGGCACAGATACGCAGTATTTT. It is translated as CASSPRLAGTDTQYF.

This chain joins TRBV18 and TRBJ1-6; D possibly corresponds to TRBD1 (5 bases). Germline values: CDR1 KGHSH, CDR2 LQKENI. V shed 2 bases and J shed 8 bases, with 16 bases lying between them. The CDR3 covers 16 residues. CDR3 amino acids: CASSPARLDSHSPLHF. Written as DNA, the CDR3 is TGTGCCAGCTCACCAGCGCGGTTAGACAGTCATTCACCCCTCCACTTT.

The J gene is TRBJ2-3, the V gene TRBV5-1, with D hard to call. Germline CDR1 reads SGHRS; CDR2 reads YFSETQ. V was trimmed by 4 bases and J by 3 bases, leaving 15 bases between them. There are 15 residues in the CDR3. The CDR3 DNA reads as TGCGCCAGCAGCCCGGTCCTTTCCTGGACAGATACGCAGTATTTT. Protein: CASSPVLSWTDTQYF. Drawing the rest from reference TRBV5-1 and TRBJ2-3, the complete variable domain is KAGVTQTPRYLIKTRGQQVTLSCSPISGHRSVSWYQQTPGQGLQFLFEYFSETQRNKGNFPGRFSGRQFSNSRSEMNVSTLELGDSALYLCASSPVLSWTDTQYFGPGTRLTVL.

V usage is TRBV9 and J usage is TRBJ1-1; a possible D gene is TRBD1 (5 bases). Germline V gene sequence: CDR1 SGDLS, CDR2 YYNGEE. The V gene lost 3 bases and the J gene lost 1 base, with 10 bases spanning the gap. The CDR3 runs 14 residues. The CDR3 nucleotides read TGTGCCAGCAGCGGACACACAGGGAACACTGAAGCTTTCTTT. It is translated as CASSGHTGNTEAFF.

The chain carries TRBV19 and TRBJ1-6; D possibly corresponds to TRBD1 (6 bases). Trimming shortened V by 4 bases and J by 0 bases, and 10 bases separated the two germline ends. Looked up from germline, CDR1 is LNHDA and CDR2 is SQIVND (reference sequence). CDR3 size: 16 residues. The CDR3 DNA follows: TGTGCCAGTAGTAATACAGGGACCTCCTATAATTCACCCCTCCACTTT. As protein: CASSNTGTSYNSPLHF.

The J gene is TRBJ1-2, the V gene TRBV6-2 or TRBV6-3, with 7 positions matching TRBD1. Germline-derived CDR1 and CDR2 are MNHEY and SVGEGT. CDR3 size: 16 residues. V gave up 2 bases and J gave up 2 bases; unmatched junction bases: 8. CDR3 sequence: CASSYGQTGPNYGYTF. The CDR3 DNA reads as TGTGCCAGCAGTTACGGGCAGACAGGGCCCAACTATGGCTACACCTTC.

This clone came up once. The V gene is TRBV7-2, the J gene TRBJ2-7, with D maybe TRBD2 (6 bases). The ends were cut back, 3 bases at V and 0 bases at J, with 9 bases in the middle. Germline loops: CDR1 SGHTA, CDR2 FQGNSA. The CDR3 runs 14 residues. For the CDR3, the DNA is TGTGCCAGCAGCTTGGCGGGGTACTCCTACGAGCAGTACTTC. Its translation: CASSLAGYSYEQYF.

The chain employs TRBV21-1 and TRBJ1-1. TRBV21-1 is recorded as a pseudogene. This CDR3 is 13 amino acids long. As DNA, the CDR3 is TGTGCCAGCAGCAAAGATAAGGGAATCGGAGCTTTCTTT. It yields the protein CASSKDKGIGAFF.

The V call is TRBV21-1, the J call TRBJ2-7; TRBD1 is the table's D call and was not checked against the DNA. TRBV21-1 is described as a pseudogene. The CDR3 has 17 residues. Here the CDR3 reads CASSKVLSGQGASEQYF. The CDR3 nucleotides read TGTGCCAGCAGCAAAGTTTTGTCGGGACAGGGGGCGAGCGAGCAGTACTTC.

V gene TRBV5-6 combines with J gene TRBJ2-1; 8 bases are a match to TRBD1. Germline values: CDR1 SGHDT, CDR2 YYEEEE. This CDR3 is built from 15 residues. Trimming took 1 base from V and 8 from J; bases not matched to a gene: 8. CDR3 nucleotide sequence: TGTGCCAGCAGCTTGTCGCTCGCCAGGGGGCATGAGCAGTTCTTC. Its protein is CASSLSLARGHEQFF.

The J gene is TRBJ2-6, the V gene TRBV6-1; tentative D call: TRBD2 (6 bases). The CDR3 contains 16 residues. Germline V gives CDR1 MNHNS, CDR2 SASEGT. Between the trimmed V and J ends, which lost 2 bases and 1 base, there was a span of 9 bases. The CDR3, as DNA: TGTGCCAGCAGTGAACACGGGACTTCTGGGGCCAACGTCCTGACTTTC. Protein sequence: CASSEHGTSGANVLTF.

The rearrangement uses TRBV3-1 (or the pseudogene TRBV3-2) and TRBJ1-3; D gene ambiguous. V lost 6 bases, J lost 4 bases, and 16 bases lay in between. The germline V gene has CDR1 LGHDT and CDR2 YNNKEL (reference sequence). The CDR3 has 15 residues. CDR3 in DNA: TGTGCCAGCAGTCACCGGGTCTTGAACGGAAACACCATATATTTT. Translation: CASSHRVLNGNTIYF.